This T cell receptor beta chain was sequenced for a study of cytomegalovirus exposure and HLA in healthy donors. Repertoires were generated with immunoSEQ multiplex PCR, while TCRdb's copy carries only in-frame clones and drops some. The sample carries about 63,000 clones, 70% to 90% recorded once. With regard to this clone: The antigen remains undetermined.

These donors were members of the roughly 120-subject validation cohort, a group separate from the approximately 640-subject first cohort. CDR3 length equals 15 residues. The V gene lost 0 bases and the J gene lost 3 bases, with 8 bases spanning the gap. The germline CDR1 and CDR2 sequences are MNHEY and SVGAGI. Study-wide points: Associated with cytomegalovirus, according to the listing, were approximately 160 TCR beta chains. In a later analysis, first-cohort TCR clusters were found to tend to co-occur in the approximately 120 validation repertoires. Reportedly, diagnosis of cytomegalovirus status by the classifier showed high specificity and sensitivity.

Sequenced sample: PBMCs. The clonotype comes from a woman aged 18-29 years in good health and CMV-seronegative. The chain carries TRBV6-5 and TRBJ2-2, with no clear D. The DNA of the CDR3 is TGTGCCAGCAGTTACTCGAATAGTGACACCGGGGAGCTGTTTTTT. This sequence encodes CASSYSNSDTGELFF.